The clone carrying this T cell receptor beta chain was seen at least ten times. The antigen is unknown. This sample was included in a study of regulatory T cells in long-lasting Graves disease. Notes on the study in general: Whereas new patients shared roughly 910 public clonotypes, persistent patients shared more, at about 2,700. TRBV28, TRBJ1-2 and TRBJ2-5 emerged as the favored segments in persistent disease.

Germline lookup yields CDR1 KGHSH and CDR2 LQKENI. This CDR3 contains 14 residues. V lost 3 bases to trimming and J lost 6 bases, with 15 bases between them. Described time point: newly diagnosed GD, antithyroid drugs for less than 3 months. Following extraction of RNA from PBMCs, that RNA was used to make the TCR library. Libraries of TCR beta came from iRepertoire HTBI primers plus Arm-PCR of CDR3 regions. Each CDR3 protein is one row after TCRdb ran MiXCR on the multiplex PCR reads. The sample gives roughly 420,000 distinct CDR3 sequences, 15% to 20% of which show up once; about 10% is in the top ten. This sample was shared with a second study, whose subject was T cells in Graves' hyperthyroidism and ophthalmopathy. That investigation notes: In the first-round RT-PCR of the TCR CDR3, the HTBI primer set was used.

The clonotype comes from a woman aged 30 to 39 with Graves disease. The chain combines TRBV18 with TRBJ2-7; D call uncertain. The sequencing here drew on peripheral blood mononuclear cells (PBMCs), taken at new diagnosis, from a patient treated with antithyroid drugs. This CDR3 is CASSPQIIYGEQYF. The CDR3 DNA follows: TGTGCCAGCTCACCCCAAATCATATACGGCGAGCAGTACTTC.